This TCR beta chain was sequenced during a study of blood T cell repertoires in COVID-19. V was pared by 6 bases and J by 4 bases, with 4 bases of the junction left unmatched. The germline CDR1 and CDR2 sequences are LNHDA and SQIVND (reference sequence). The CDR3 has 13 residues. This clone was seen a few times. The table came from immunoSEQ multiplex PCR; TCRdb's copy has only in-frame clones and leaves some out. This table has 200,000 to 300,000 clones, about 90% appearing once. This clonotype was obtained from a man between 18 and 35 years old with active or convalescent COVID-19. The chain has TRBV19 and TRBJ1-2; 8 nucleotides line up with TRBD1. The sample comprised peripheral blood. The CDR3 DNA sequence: TGTGCCAGTAGCTCCGACAGGGGCTATGGCTACACCTTC. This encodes CASSSDRGYGYTF. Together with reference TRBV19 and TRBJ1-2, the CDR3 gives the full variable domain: DGGITQSPKYLFRKEGQNVTLSCEQNLNHDAMYWYRQDPGQGLRLIYYSQIVNDFQKGDIAEGYSVSREKKESFPLTVTSAQKNPTAFYLCASSSDRGYGYTFGSGTRLTVV.